This T cell receptor beta chain was sequenced for a study of post-analysis software for immune sequencing data. On the study more broadly: As for disease course, relapsing-remitting, secondary progressive and progressive-relapsing multiple sclerosis were all included.

Study-level results: Samples from a shared batch, those prepared together, strongly co-clustered by F measure. TRBV segments more frequent in patients than in controls numbered about 5 and included TRBV5-6, TRBV5-1 and TRBV20-1.

J lost 0 bases, V lost 6 bases, and 11 bases had no gene match. CDR3 length: 17 residues. CDR1 and CDR2 (germline): SGDLS, YYNGEE. With regard to this clonotype: Its antigen is as yet unknown.

cDNA libraries for TCR beta contained unique molecular identifiers. Researchers reported a few hundred thousand cDNA molecules coming from roughly 0.93 to 9.6 million T cells. TCRdb ran MiXCR on the PCR reads and lists one entry per CDR3 protein. The profile shows some 500,000 distinct CDR3 sequences, approximately 46% of them singletons. Sequencing used blood. The receptor comes from a girl aged 10 to 17 with multiple sclerosis. The chain joins TRBV9 to TRBJ2-3; the match to TRBD2 covers 9 bases. The CDR3 DNA is TGTGCCAGCAATCAGCCTAGCGGGGAGGCTAGCACAGATACGCAGTATTTT. It translates to CASNQPSGEASTDTQYF.